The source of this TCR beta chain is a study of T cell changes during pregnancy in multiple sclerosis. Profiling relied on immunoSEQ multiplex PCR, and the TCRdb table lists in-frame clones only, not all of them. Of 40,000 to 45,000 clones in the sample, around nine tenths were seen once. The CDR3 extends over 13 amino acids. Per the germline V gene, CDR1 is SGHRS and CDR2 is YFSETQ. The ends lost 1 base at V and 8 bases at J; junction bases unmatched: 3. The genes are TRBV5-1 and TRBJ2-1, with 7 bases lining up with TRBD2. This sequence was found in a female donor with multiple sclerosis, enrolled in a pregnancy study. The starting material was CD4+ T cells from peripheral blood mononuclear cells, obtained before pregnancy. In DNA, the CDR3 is TGCGCCAGCAGCTTGTTTAGCGGGTATGAGCAGTTCTTC. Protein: CASSLFSGYEQFF.